One and the same sample provided the 9 T cell receptor beta chains below, sequenced in a study of T cells after yellow fever vaccination. TCRdb processed the 5' RACE reads anew with MiXCR; each CDR3 protein has one entry. The data contain 300,000 to 450,000 distinct CDR3 sequences, around 8.1% of them singletons. This material consisted of PBMCs, taken about 41 days after the first yellow fever vaccination. The receptors stem from a young man who received the YFV17D yellow fever vaccine.

This clonotype was counted at least ten times. This chain links TRBV5-4 with TRBJ1-6, with D possibly matching TRBD1 (5 bases). Germline CDR1 is SGHNT and CDR2 is YYREEE (reference sequence). This CDR3 contains 16 residues. With 3 bases removed from V and 1 base from J, the gap between germline ends came to 11 bases. For the CDR3, the DNA is TGTGCCAGCAGCTCTGAGGGGAGTTCCTATAATTCACCCCTCCACTTT. This encodes CASSSEGSSYNSPLHF.

J is TRBJ1-1 and V is TRBV12-3 or TRBV12-4; 8 nucleotides agree with TRBD1. J was trimmed by 4 bases and V by 7 bases; bases with no gene match: 8. The CDR3 has 14 residues. The DNA for the CDR3 is TGTGCCAGCACAGGGGGCGCAGAGAGCACTGAAGCTTTCTTT. Protein product: CASTGGAESTEAFF.

There are a few counts of this clonotype. The chain has TRBV12-3 or TRBV12-4 and TRBJ2-7, with D unresolved. This CDR3 has 15 amino acids. With 2 bases removed from V and 3 bases from J, the gap between germline ends came to 14 bases. In DNA, the CDR3 is TGTGCCAGCAGTTTAAATGATCCGGCATTCTACGAGCAGTACTTC. It is translated as CASSLNDPAFYEQYF.

This clonotype was observed a handful of times. This chain uses TRBV9 with TRBJ2-1; D gene uncertain. CDR1 and CDR2 (germline): SGDLS, YYNGEE. V lost 3 bases, J lost 8 bases, and 12 bases lay in between. The CDR3 totals 13 residues. The CDR3 here is CASSAQVSDEQFF. The CDR3 nucleotides are TGTGCCAGCAGCGCCCAGGTCTCCGATGAGCAGTTCTTC.

This clonotype has more than one count but fewer than ten. The V and J genes are TRBV4-1 and TRBJ2-2, with unresolved D. Trimming removed 4 bases from V and 1 base from J, with 13 bases in between. CDR3 size: 16 residues. Per germline, CDR1 MGHRA and CDR2 YSYEKL. The CDR3 reads CASSPLDTLNTGELFF. Here the CDR3 DNA reads TGCGCCAGCAGCCCCCTCGACACCTTGAACACCGGGGAGCTGTTTTTT.

This clonotype has only a few counts. The V gene is TRBV25-1, the J gene TRBJ2-1; 8 bases line up with TRBD2. Germline V lookup: CDR1 MGHDK, CDR2 SYGVNS. V lost 1 base, J lost 0 bases, and 8 bases stayed unmatched. The CDR3 sequence is 18 residues long. In nucleotides, the CDR3 is TGTGCCAGCAGTGAATGGGCGGGGGGCCGGAGCTCCTACAATGAGCAGTTCTTC. Translation: CASSEWAGGRSSYNEQFF.

This chain connects TRBV3-1 to TRBJ1-1; D unclear. Germline lookup yields CDR1 LGHDT and CDR2 YNNKEL (reference sequence). The CDR3 runs to 15 residues. V lost 3 bases and J 4 bases, leaving 15 bases between the germline ends. The CDR3 region is CASSHPSWLGTEAFF. The DNA for the CDR3 is TGTGCCAGCAGCCACCCGTCGTGGTTGGGCACTGAAGCTTTCTTT.

This clonotype was detected only a few times. V is TRBV5-8 and J is TRBJ1-1; 8 positions agree with TRBD1. The V segment lost 3 bases and the J segment 3 bases; nucleotides outside the gene matches: 7. Germline V gene data show CDR1 as SGHTS and CDR2 as YDEGEE. The CDR3 is made up of 15 amino acids. The CDR3 coding sequence is TGTGCCAGCAGCTACAGGACAGGGTCGGACACTGAAGCTTTCTTT. Translation: CASSYRTGSDTEAFF.

The table lists this clonotype with a few counts. The rearrangement links TRBV18 to TRBJ2-7; no firm D call. Germline values: CDR1 KGHSH, CDR2 LQKENI. V gave up 3 bases and J gave up 4 bases, with 10 bases separating them. The CDR3 loop spans 13 amino acids. This CDR3 is CASSPDQLYEQYV. Here the CDR3 DNA reads TGTGCCAGCTCACCTGATCAGTTGTACGAGCAGTACGTC.